These 27 T cell receptor beta chains originate from one sample sequenced in a study of CD8 T cells in Susac syndrome. Reverse transcription of roughly 0.5 to 1 ug RNA was carried out with random hexamers. MiXCR, run by TCRdb on the immunoSEQ multiplex PCR reads, gives a single entry per CDR3 protein. Of about 130,000 distinct CDR3 sequences detected, roughly 80% appear once; the ten largest clones hold around 0.49%. Sample: CD8+ T cells from PBMCs. These receptors came from a human donor with multiple sclerosis.

This chain connects TRBV11-2 to TRBJ2-1; D is possibly TRBD2 (5 bases). Trimming took off 5 bases at V and 1 base at J, with 9 bases between the two ends. The CDR3 has 14 amino acids. CDR1 is SGHAT, CDR2 FQNNGV, per germline. As DNA, the CDR3 is TGTGCCAGCAGCCCCCCGGGGTCCTACAATGAGCAGTTCTTC. Its translation is CASSPPGSYNEQFF.

J is TRBJ2-1 and V is TRBV3-1; D is uncertain. V was clipped by 1 base and J by 4 bases, with 17 bases between them. Germline-derived CDR1 and CDR2 are LGHDT and YNNKEL (reference sequence). This CDR3 contains 17 residues. Here the CDR3 reads CASSQVHRVSPYNEQFF. In DNA, the CDR3 is TGTGCCAGCAGCCAAGTTCATCGGGTGTCCCCATACAATGAGCAGTTCTTC.

There are a few counts of this clonotype. The V call is TRBV6-2 or TRBV6-3, the J call TRBJ2-1; D is unresolved. The germline V gene encodes CDR1 MNHEY and CDR2 SVGEGT. This CDR3 comprises 13 residues. V was pared by 1 base and J by 10 bases, with 11 bases between. The CDR3 loop reads CASSYWRSSEQFF. The CDR3 DNA sequence: TGTGCCAGCAGTTACTGGCGTTCGTCCGAGCAGTTCTTC.

The genes are TRBV19 and TRBJ2-2; D uncertain. CDR1 and CDR2 (germline): LNHDA, SQIVND (reference sequence). V lost 7 bases to trimming and J lost 4 bases, with 7 bases between them. The CDR3 has 12 residues. DNA of the CDR3: TGTGCCAGTATTGCTTCCACCGGGGAGCTGTTTTTT. Its protein is CASIASTGELFF.

The chain has TRBV5-1 and TRBJ2-1, with 16 nucleotides matching TRBD2. V lost 4 bases and J lost 6; bases outside the gene matches: 4. Germline V gene data show CDR1 as SGHRS and CDR2 as YFSETQ. This CDR3 has 16 amino acids. For the CDR3, the DNA is TGCGCCAGCAGCCTGGGACTAGCGGGAGGGATCAATGAGCAGTTCTTC. Translating gives CASSLGLAGGINEQFF.

The V and J genes are TRBV7-9 and TRBJ1-2; no definite D call. The CDR3 has 16 amino acids. The germline V gene has CDR1 SEHNR and CDR2 FQNEAQ (reference sequence). Trimming left V 5 bases short and J 1 base short, with 17 bases between. For the CDR3, the DNA is TGTGCCAGCAGCCATGTTTACGGAGTCTATAACTATGGCTACACCTTC. Translation: CASSHVYGVYNYGYTF.

The gene calls are TRBV18 and TRBJ2-7, with a tentative D call TRBD2 (5 bases). Trimming took 0 bases from V and 4 from J, leaving 7 bases between them. CDR1 KGHSH and CDR2 LQKENI come from the germline V gene. This CDR3 has 13 residues. As DNA, the CDR3 is TGTGCCAGCTCACCACCGGAGGAATACGAGCAGTACGTC. Protein product: CASSPPEEYEQYV.

The V and J genes are TRBV6-1 and TRBJ2-7; 9 nucleotides line up with TRBD1. Germline V gives CDR1 MNHNS, CDR2 SASEGT. Losses at the gene ends were 6 bases for V and 4 bases for J; bases not matched to a gene: 7. The CDR3 totals 14 residues. The CDR3 DNA is TGTGCCAGCAGAACCGGGACAGGGCTTTACGAGCAGTACTTC. Translated: CASRTGTGLYEQYF.

This sequence joins TRBV12-3 or TRBV12-4 and TRBJ1-2, with D unclear. The V gene lost 5 bases and the J gene lost 2 bases, with 12 bases spanning the gap. This CDR3 is built from 14 residues. The CDR3 DNA reads TGTGCCAGCAGTATTCTTGGGCTAAACTATGGCTACACCTTC. Protein: CASSILGLNYGYTF.

V usage is TRBV12-5 and J usage is TRBJ2-2; 8 bases align to TRBD2. Per the germline V gene, CDR1 is LGHNT and CDR2 is FRNRAP. The CDR3 consists of 14 residues. The V segment lost 7 bases and the J segment 4 bases; nucleotides outside the gene matches: 5. CDR3 coding DNA: TGTGCTAGTGTACAGGGACTAGGCACCGGGGAGCTGTTTTTT. Protein sequence: CASVQGLGTGELFF.

The V and J genes are TRBV9 and TRBJ2-2; 7 positions agree with TRBD1. The CDR3 is 17 residues long. The J segment lost 4 bases and the V segment lost 3 bases, leaving 12 bases of the junction unmatched. The germline V gene encodes CDR1 SGDLS and CDR2 YYNGEE. CDR3 protein: CASSAEGALSTTGELFF. CDR3 nucleotides: TGTGCCAGCAGCGCCGAGGGGGCCTTATCGACCACCGGGGAGCTGTTTTTT.

This clonotype was seen only once. The gene calls are TRBV19 and TRBJ2-1; D is uncertain. Trimming took 6 bases from V and 0 from J, leaving 12 bases between them. The CDR3 has 15 amino acids. The germline gives CDR1 LNHDA, CDR2 SQIVND (reference sequence). For the CDR3, the DNA is TGTGCCAGTAGATTAAGTCTGTTCTCCTACAATGAGCAGTTCTTC. This translates into CASRLSLFSYNEQFF. The variable domain in full, with the rest retrieved from reference TRBV19 and TRBJ2-1, is DGGITQSPKYLFRKEGQNVTLSCEQNLNHDAMYWYRQDPGQGLRLIYYSQIVNDFQKGDIAEGYSVSREKKESFPLTVTSAQKNPTAFYLCASRLSLFSYNEQFFGPGTRLTVL.

The V call is TRBV5-5, the J call TRBJ1-4; weak D call: TRBD1 (6 bases). The CDR3 totals 14 residues. V was pared by 0 bases and J by 6 bases, with 9 bases between. Germline V lookup: CDR1 SGHKS, CDR2 YYEKEE (reference sequence). CDR3 protein: CASSLGQVDEKLFF. CDR3 bases: TGTGCCAGCAGCTTGGGACAGGTTGATGAAAAACTGTTTTTT.

The chain combines TRBV11-2 with TRBJ1-1; unclear D gene. The CDR3 is 14 amino acids. Germline CDR1 SGHAT, CDR2 FQNNGV. The V end was cut by 2 bases, the J end by 1 base, with 8 bases between. CDR3 region: CASSLIGRNTEAFF. The CDR3 DNA follows: TGTGCCAGCAGCTTAATCGGGAGGAACACTGAAGCTTTCTTT.

This clonotype was seen more than once but under ten times. The rearrangement uses TRBV28 and TRBJ2-1; D is undetermined. The CDR3 is 14 residues long. Trimming shortened V by 5 bases and J by 6 bases, and 14 bases separated the two germline ends. Germline V CDR1 and CDR2: MDHEN, SYDVKM. This chain's CDR3 is CASSISDRVNEQFF. Written as DNA, the CDR3 is TGTGCCAGCAGTATATCGGACCGGGTCAATGAGCAGTTCTTC. The whole variable domain, remainder taken from reference TRBV28 and TRBJ2-1, is DVKVTQSSRYLVKRTGEKVFLECVQDMDHENMFWYRQDPGLGLRLIYFSYDVKMKEKGDIPEGYSVSREKKERFSLILESASTNQTSMYLCASSISDRVNEQFFGPGTRLTVL.

J is TRBJ1-2 and V is TRBV19, with TRBD1 matching 8 bases. The CDR3 is made up of 14 amino acids. Trimming removed 10 bases from V and 7 bases from J; junction bases left unmatched: 14. Germline assignment: CDR1 LNHDA and CDR2 SQIVND (reference sequence). The CDR3 DNA follows: TGTGCCACCTGGGATACAGGGGGTAACCTTGGCTACACCTTC. This gives the protein CATWDTGGNLGYTF. Using reference TRBV19 and TRBJ1-2 for the parts outside the CDR3, the full variable domain is DGGITQSPKYLFRKEGQNVTLSCEQNLNHDAMYWYRQDPGQGLRLIYYSQIVNDFQKGDIAEGYSVSREKKESFPLTVTSAQKNPTAFYLCATWDTGGNLGYTFGSGTRLTVV.

The chain uses TRBV10-3 and TRBJ2-3, with 10 bases lining up with TRBD2. The CDR3 runs to 17 residues. Germline trimming cut 2 bases from V and 7 bases from J; bases unmatched to any gene: 12. CDR1 and CDR2 from the germline V gene are ENHRY and SYGVKD. CDR3 coding DNA: TGTGCCATCAGTGAGCCTCTAGCGGGAGCGGGGCCTTATACGCAGTATTTT. Protein sequence: CAISEPLAGAGPYTQYF.

CDR3: CASSPFYGTGNYNEQFF. CDR3 DNA sequence: TGTGCCAGCAGCCCATTTTATGGGACAGGAAATTACAATGAGCAGTTCTTC. The rearrangement joins TRBV11-3 to TRBJ2-1, with 8 bases lining up with TRBD1. Germline loops: CDR1 SGHNT, CDR2 YENEEA. The CDR3 consists of 17 residues. Losses at the gene ends were 5 bases for V and 4 bases for J; bases not matched to a gene: 13.

The genes are TRBV10-3 and TRBJ1-2; weak D call: TRBD1 (5 bases). The CDR3 runs 16 residues. V shed 4 bases and J shed 3 bases, with 18 bases lying between them. The germline gives CDR1 ENHRY, CDR2 SYGVKD. The CDR3, as DNA: TGTGCCATCAGTGCGAGATCGGGGCCAGCTGACTATGGCTACACCTTC. Translating gives CAISARSGPADYGYTF.

The chain recombines TRBV20-1 with TRBJ2-2; TRBD1 agrees at 7 bases. CDR1 and CDR2 from the germline V gene are DFQATT and SNEGSKA (reference sequence). The J segment lost 5 bases and the V segment lost 4 bases, leaving 1 base of the junction unmatched. The CDR3 contains 12 residues. The CDR3 reads CSATQGTGELFF. The DNA of the CDR3 is TGCAGTGCTACACAGGGGACCGGGGAGCTGTTTTTT.

This clonotype was counted a few times. This sequence joins TRBV4-3 and TRBJ1-1; no reliable D call. Germline V gene lookup returns CDR1 LGHNA and CDR2 YSLEER. V shed 0 bases and J shed 3 bases, with 11 bases lying between them. The CDR3 runs to 15 residues. Here the CDR3 DNA reads TGCGCCAGCAGCCAAGAAGCTGACGTCGACACTGAAGCTTTCTTT. Its translation: CASSQEADVDTEAFF.

The CDR3 protein is CASSEGNYEQYV. CDR3 coding DNA: TGTGCCAGCAGTGAAGGGAACTACGAGCAGTACGTC. This chain joins TRBV2 and TRBJ2-7, with no clear D. The germline V gene has CDR1 SNHLY and CDR2 FYNNEI. V dropped 1 base and J dropped 3 bases, with 4 bases sitting between them. The CDR3 totals 12 residues.

This chain joins TRBV19 and TRBJ1-1; 12 nucleotides line up with TRBD1. Germline V gives CDR1 LNHDA, CDR2 SQIVND (reference sequence). The CDR3 covers 17 residues. Trimming cost V 7 bases and J 3 bases; bases outside gene matches: 12. The CDR3 region has the DNA TGTGCCAGTACCCAACACCCCGGGACAGGGGGCCACACTGAAGCTTTCTTT. This encodes CASTQHPGTGGHTEAFF.

V usage is TRBV27 and J usage is TRBJ2-5; 9 nucleotides match TRBD1. The CDR3 is made up of 17 amino acids. V dropped 6 bases and J dropped 2; count of bases not matched to a gene: 13. CDR1 is MNHEY and CDR2 is SMNVEV in the germline V gene (reference sequence). CDR3 protein: CASSLWGLTGGQETQYF. CDR3 nucleotides: TGTGCCAGCAGCCTATGGGGTTTGACAGGGGGGCAAGAGACCCAGTACTTC.

V usage is TRBV7-8 and J usage is TRBJ1-2; 7 nucleotides match TRBD1. With 1 base clipped from V and 8 bases from J, the junction kept 13 bases outside the gene matches. This CDR3 region has 16 residues. Germline V gene sequence: CDR1 SGHVS, CDR2 FQNEAQ. CDR3 sequence: CASSLEFGDRESGYTF. CDR3 bases: TGTGCCAGCAGCTTAGAGTTTGGTGACAGGGAATCCGGCTACACCTTC.

The V and J genes are TRBV6-5 and TRBJ1-2, with 11 nucleotides matching TRBD1. The length of the CDR3 is 14 residues. The germline V gene has CDR1 MNHEY and CDR2 SVGAGI. V dropped 4 bases and J dropped 7; count of bases not matched to a gene: 5. The CDR3, as DNA: TGTGCCAGCAGTTCCGGGACAGGGGGTGGTGGCTACACCTTC. The encoded protein is CASSSGTGGGGYTF.

The rearrangement links TRBV5-1 to TRBJ1-2, with 10 bases fitting TRBD1. The CDR3 has 19 amino acids. Germline V lookup: CDR1 SGHRS, CDR2 YFSETQ. The trim removed 4 bases at V and 6 bases at J, leaving 21 bases unmatched. CDR3 in amino acids: CASSRYGWTGGVQVDGYTF. Written as DNA, the CDR3 is TGCGCCAGCAGCCGATATGGGTGGACAGGGGGTGTCCAAGTTGATGGCTACACCTTC.